This is a list of T cell receptor beta chains from one sample in a study of sequential checkpoint blockade in melanoma. Only in-frame clones appear in the TCRdb table, and some are missing; sequencing was by immunoSEQ multiplex PCR. Of 10,000 to 15,000 clones listed, 74% are singletons. The specimen comprised CD8+ T cells sorted from blood (inferred from file names), sampled from a patient given nivolumab and ipilimumab in sequence. The source is a human donor with melanoma. Both conserved end residues are part of each CDR3. The D gene is left open where the match is weak. Clone size, where shown, is once, few, many, or a class for clones that have expanded.

CDR3: CASSLGEGLAIAETQYF
DNA: TGTGCCAGCAGCTTAGGGGAAGGGCTAGCGATAGCAGAGACCCAGTACTTC
size: few
length: 17
D: .
J: TRBJ2-5
V: TRBV7-2

CDR3: CASSFRTSRETQYF
DNA: TGTGCCAGCAGCTTCCGGACTAGCCGAGAGACCCAGTACTTC
size: .
length: 14
D: TRBD2
J: TRBJ2-5
V: TRBV13

CDR3: CASSPTRQGSNTEAFF
DNA: TGTGCCAGCAGCCCCACCCGACAGGGGTCGAACACTGAAGCTTTCTTT
size: .
length: 16
D: TRBD1
J: TRBJ1-1
V: TRBV13

CDR3: CASSFRQGNEQYF
DNA: TGTGCCAGCAGCTTCCGACAGGGGAACGAGCAGTACTTC
size: .
length: 13
D: TRBD1
J: TRBJ2-7
V: TRBV7-6

CDR3: CASSVGGDRSVYGYTF
DNA: TGTGCCAGCAGCGTAGGCGGGGACAGGTCGGTGTATGGCTACACCTTC
size: .
length: 16
D: TRBD1
J: TRBJ1-2
V: TRBV9

CDR3: CASSSRTGENNEQFF
DNA: TGTGCCAGCAGCTCACGGACAGGGGAGAACAATGAGCAGTTCTTC
size: .
length: 15
D: TRBD1
J: TRBJ2-1
V: TRBV7-9

CDR3: CASSLPGTYEQYF
DNA: TGTGCCAGCAGCTTGCCAGGGACCTACGAGCAGTACTTC
size: .
length: 13
D: .
J: TRBJ2-7
V: TRBV11-3

CDR3: CASSYWRGQPQHF
DNA: TGTGCCAGCAGTTACTGGCGGGGCCAGCCCCAGCATTTT
size: .
length: 13
D: .
J: TRBJ1-5
V: TRBV6-6

CDR3: CASSTGPGTAYGYTF
DNA: TGTGCCAGCAGCACCGGACCCGGGACAGCCTATGGCTACACCTTC
size: .
length: 15
D: TRBD1
J: TRBJ1-2
V: TRBV7-9

CDR3: CASSIDGRAQNEQFF
DNA: TGTGCCAGTAGTATAGATGGCAGGGCCCAGAATGAGCAGTTCTTC
size: .
length: 15
D: .
J: TRBJ2-1
V: TRBV19

CDR3: CASSVGGSSGRNEQFF
DNA: TGTGCCAGCAGCGTAGGGGGGTCTAGCGGGAGGAATGAGCAGTTCTTC
size: .
length: 16
D: TRBD2
J: TRBJ2-1
V: TRBV9

CDR3: CASSQDRGTAEAFF
DNA: TGCGCCAGCAGCCAAGATCGGGGAACCGCTGAAGCTTTCTTT
size: .
length: 14
D: .
J: TRBJ1-1
V: TRBV4-1

CDR3: CASSTSGGYYEQFF
DNA: TGTGCCAGCAGCACTAGCGGGGGTTATTATGAGCAGTTCTTC
size: few
length: 14
D: TRBD2
J: TRBJ2-1
V: TRBV9

CDR3: CASSWDRGTGGYTF
DNA: TGCGCCAGCAGCTGGGACAGGGGGACGGGTGGCTACACCTTC
size: .
length: 14
D: TRBD1
J: TRBJ1-2
V: TRBV5-1

CDR3: CASNPSGSSYNEQFF
DNA: TGTGCCAGTAACCCTAGCGGGAGCTCCTACAATGAGCAGTTCTTC
size: .
length: 15
D: TRBD2
J: TRBJ2-1
V: TRBV19

CDR3: CASSLGQREAFF
DNA: TGTGCCAGCAGCTTAGGACAGCGTGAAGCTTTCTTT
size: .
length: 12
D: .
J: TRBJ1-1
V: TRBV5-5

CDR3: CASSQDLSWNTEAFF
DNA: TGTGCCAGCAGCCAAGATCTAAGCTGGAACACTGAAGCTTTCTTT
size: .
length: 15
D: .
J: TRBJ1-1
V: TRBV4-2

CDR3: CSVAQLGTDTQYF
DNA: TGCAGCGTGGCCCAACTAGGCACAGATACGCAGTATTTT
size: .
length: 13
D: .
J: TRBJ2-3
V: TRBV29-1

CDR3: CASRQGSTEAFF
DNA: TGTGCCAGTAGACAGGGAAGCACTGAAGCTTTCTTT
size: .
length: 12
D: .
J: TRBJ1-1
V: TRBV19

CDR3: CASSPQGEPKNIQYF
DNA: TGTGCCAGCTCACCACAGGGGGAGCCCAAAAACATTCAGTACTTC
size: .
length: 15
D: .
J: TRBJ2-4
V: TRBV18

CDR3: CASSPQSGGEDGELFF
DNA: TGCGCCAGCAGCCCCCAATCGGGGGGCGAGGACGGGGAGCTGTTTTTT
size: .
length: 16
D: .
J: TRBJ2-2
V: TRBV10-1

CDR3: CASSQLGLATDTQYF
DNA: TGTGCCAGCAGCCAGTTGGGACTAGCAACTGATACGCAGTATTTT
size: .
length: 15
D: TRBD2
J: TRBJ2-3
V: TRBV14

CDR3: CASSHIAGSYEQYF
DNA: TGTGCCAGCAGCCATATAGCGGGTAGCTACGAGCAGTACTTC
size: .
length: 14
D: TRBD2
J: TRBJ2-7
V: TRBV4-2

CDR3: CASSLGLGGEQFF
DNA: TGTGCCAGTAGTCTCGGACTGGGGGGTGAGCAGTTCTTC
size: medium-sized
length: 13
D: .
J: TRBJ2-1
V: TRBV19

CDR3: CASSVWDRVKDTQYF
DNA: TGTGCCAGCAGTGTATGGGACAGGGTGAAGGATACGCAGTATTTT
size: .
length: 15
D: TRBD1
J: TRBJ2-3
V: TRBV2

CDR3: CASSYFRRETQYF
DNA: TGTGCCAGCAGTTACTTCAGGAGGGAGACCCAGTACTTC
size: .
length: 13
D: .
J: TRBJ2-5
V: TRBV6-5

CDR3: CASSRRGQGALGNQPQHF
DNA: TGTGCCAGCAGCCGTCGGGGACAGGGGGCCCTGGGCAATCAGCCCCAGCATTTT
size: .
length: 18
D: TRBD1
J: TRBJ1-5
V: TRBV9

CDR3: CASSPISSGTEAFF
DNA: TGTGCCAGCAGTCCAATCAGCAGCGGAACTGAAGCTTTCTTT
size: once
length: 14
D: .
J: TRBJ1-1
V: TRBV27

CDR3: CASKKGAIRTEAFF
DNA: TGTGCCAGTAAAAAGGGGGCAATACGCACTGAAGCTTTCTTT
size: .
length: 14
D: TRBD1
J: TRBJ1-1
V: TRBV19

CDR3: CASSPDTNQPQHF
DNA: TGTGCCAGCAGCCCGGACACCAATCAGCCCCAGCATTTT
size: .
length: 13
D: .
J: TRBJ1-5
V: TRBV28

CDR3: CASRITVDSYEQYF
DNA: TGTGCCAGTAGGATTACTGTTGATTCCTACGAGCAGTACTTC
size: few
length: 14
D: .
J: TRBJ2-7
V: TRBV19

CDR3: CASSQGQGGTYEQYF
DNA: TGCGCCAGCAGCCAGGGACAGGGGGGGACCTACGAGCAGTACTTC
size: few
length: 15
D: TRBD1
J: TRBJ2-7
V: TRBV4-3

CDR3: CASPRGGGTDTQYF
DNA: TGTGCCAGCCCTAGGGGCGGGGGCACAGATACGCAGTATTTT
size: .
length: 14
D: .
J: TRBJ2-3
V: TRBV18

CDR3: CSANSGGGNIQYF
DNA: TGCAGCGCTAACTCAGGGGGCGGAAACATTCAGTACTTC
size: .
length: 13
D: TRBD1
J: TRBJ2-4
V: TRBV29-1

CDR3: CASSLVTGEETQYF
DNA: TGTGCCAGCAGCTTAGTAACAGGGGAAGAGACCCAGTACTTC
size: .
length: 14
D: TRBD1
J: TRBJ2-5
V: TRBV7-6

CDR3: CASSHDSIGTSVTDTQYF
DNA: TGCGCCAGCAGCCACGACTCAATTGGGACTAGCGTCACAGATACGCAGTATTTT
size: .
length: 18
D: TRBD2
J: TRBJ2-3
V: TRBV4-1

CDR3: CASSTGLAHYNEQFF
DNA: TGCGCCAGCAGTACGGGACTTGCACATTACAATGAGCAGTTCTTC
size: once
length: 15
D: .
J: TRBJ2-1
V: TRBV10-2

CDR3: CASSGRLAGVLTDTQYF
DNA: TGTGCCAGCAGCGGGCGACTAGCGGGGGTTCTCACAGATACGCAGTATTTT
size: .
length: 17
D: TRBD2
J: TRBJ2-3
V: TRBV9

CDR3: CASSQEDSSYEQYF
DNA: TGCGCCAGCAGCCAAGAAGACAGCTCCTACGAGCAGTACTTC
size: .
length: 14
D: .
J: TRBJ2-7
V: TRBV4-3

CDR3: CASSGNRGNSPLHF
DNA: TGTGCCAGCAGTGGTAACAGAGGGAATTCACCCCTCCACTTT
size: few
length: 14
D: .
J: TRBJ1-6
V: TRBV7-9

CDR3: CASSLFGKETQYF
DNA: TGTGCCAGCAGCTTATTTGGCAAAGAGACCCAGTACTTC
size: .
length: 13
D: .
J: TRBJ2-5
V: TRBV7-6

CDR3: CASSLIQGASGYTF
DNA: TGTGCCAGCAGCTTAATCCAGGGGGCGTCGGGCTACACCTTC
size: .
length: 14
D: TRBD1
J: TRBJ1-2
V: TRBV7-9

CDR3: CASSLAGTGNRGYTF
DNA: TGTGCCAGCAGCTTGGCCGGGACAGGGAATCGTGGCTACACCTTC
size: .
length: 15
D: TRBD1
J: TRBJ1-2
V: TRBV5-6

CDR3: CASSEVDTGELFF
DNA: TGCGCCAGCAGTGAAGTAGATACCGGGGAGCTGTTTTTT
size: once
length: 13
D: .
J: TRBJ2-2
V: TRBV10-1

CDR3: CASSGGTGGGYTF
DNA: TGCGCCAGCAGCGGAGGGACAGGGGGTGGCTACACCTTC
size: .
length: 13
D: TRBD1
J: TRBJ1-2
V: TRBV5-1

CDR3: CASSLGQGVNTEAFF
DNA: TGTGCCAGCAGCTTAGGACAGGGGGTGAACACTGAAGCTTTCTTT
size: .
length: 15
D: TRBD1
J: TRBJ1-1
V: TRBV7-6

CDR3: CASSLSLAYEQYF
DNA: TGTGCCAGCAGCTTAAGCCTGGCCTACGAGCAGTACTTC
size: few
length: 13
D: .
J: TRBJ2-7
V: TRBV13

CDR3: CASSPGQGRANVLTF
DNA: TGCGCCAGCAGCCCTGGACAGGGGAGGGCCAACGTCCTGACTTTC
size: few
length: 15
D: TRBD1
J: TRBJ2-6
V: TRBV4-3

CDR3: CAISESRTGIDGNTIYF
DNA: TGTGCCATCAGTGAGTCCCGGACAGGGATTGATGGAAACACCATATATTTT
size: few
length: 17
D: TRBD1
J: TRBJ1-3
V: TRBV10-3

CDR3: CAWTNRPGLAGEREQFF
DNA: TGTGCCTGGACTAACCGACCGGGACTAGCGGGAGAACGGGAGCAGTTCTTC
size: few
length: 17
D: TRBD2
J: TRBJ2-1
V: TRBV30

CDR3: CASSVAGQGISQETQYF
DNA: TGTGCCAGCAGCGTAGCAGGACAGGGGATCTCCCAAGAGACCCAGTACTTC
size: once
length: 17
D: TRBD1
J: TRBJ2-5
V: TRBV9

CDR3: CASSASGSSYNEQFF
DNA: TGTGCCAGCAGCGCTAGCGGGAGCTCCTACAATGAGCAGTTCTTC
size: .
length: 15
D: TRBD2
J: TRBJ2-1
V: TRBV9